Listed here are 3 T cell receptor beta chains from one sample, sequenced in a study of type 1 regulatory T cells. No antigens are known for them. TCRdb ran MiXCR on the reads and lists one entry per CDR3 protein. The data show fewer than 25,000 distinct CDR3 sequences, with around 77% seen just once and approximately 14% held by the top ten. Source material: cultured T cells, either the whole culture or a sorted T cell fraction (not recorded which). Subset specified: Tr1-enriched cell product generated in vitro against host alloantigens. The receptors shown here come from a human donor in good health.

This chain joins TRBV13 and TRBJ1-3, with no clear D. CDR1 PRHDT and CDR2 FYEKMQ come from the germline V gene (reference sequence). This CDR3 comprises 12 residues. Deletions cut 2 bases from V and 4 bases from J, with 3 bases between. DNA of the CDR3: TGTGCCAGCAGCTTAAGGGGAAACACCATATATTTT. Translation: CASSLRGNTIYF.

In this sample, this clonotype turned up once. This chain uses TRBV7-2 with TRBJ2-3; perhaps TRBD2 as D (5 bases). The CDR3 consists of 14 residues. Trimming stripped 5 bases from V and 6 bases from J, with 15 bases between. Germline V gene sequence: CDR1 SGHTA, CDR2 FQGNSA. The CDR3 protein is CASSLALGVDTQYF. In DNA, the CDR3 is TGTGCCAGCAGCCTGGCTCTCGGGGTGGATACGCAGTATTTT.

The V call is TRBV5-1, the J call TRBJ1-1; D unresolved. CDR1 is SGHRS and CDR2 is YFSETQ in the germline V gene. Trimming pared 0 bases from V and 0 bases from J, leaving 9 bases between. This CDR3 has 15 residues. In nucleotides, the CDR3 is TGCGCCAGCAGCTTGGGCGACACACTGAACACTGAAGCTTTCTTT. This sequence encodes CASSLGDTLNTEAFF.